This T cell receptor beta chain was identified in a study of shared clonotypes between healthy human individuals (dated by TCRdb to the early 2020s). For the wider study: The cohort comprised two women and three men aged 18 to 49 years. Blood TCR repertoires of a handful of healthy adults were deeply sequenced to estimate repertoire size and the extent of clonotype sharing between individuals. Leukapheresis yielded between about 0.94 and 8.9 billion PBMCs per donor. To increase sequencing depth and limit assay-specific biases, TCR repertoire library preparation and sequencing were carried out by different laboratories using diverse techniques. For each donor, CD4 naive and CD4 memory were each run on three plates, CD8 naive on two plates, and CD8 memory on one plate.

Using the deep immunoSEQ assay, TCR CDR3 regions were amplified from genomic DNA by multiplex PCR. Extracted genomic DNA from each cell subset was spread evenly across all wells of several immunoSEQ 96-well plates, with each plate serving as a replicate. Each replicate PCR for sorted subsets received roughly 0.2 ug genomic DNA, equal to tens of thousands of T cell genomes. The purified libraries were quantified using a Qubit 3.0 fluorometer, sized with a Bioanalyzer 2100, and then quantified again using the KAPA Library Quantification kit. A separate single-read 150-cycle Illumina NextSeq 550 flow cell was used to sequence each immunoSEQ 96-well plate. Under the source paper's analysis protocol: Because only junctional sequences without quality scores were contained in the immunoSEQ output, filtering matching that applied to full-length reads could not be performed. To assign V/J genes and CDR3, sequences were annotated using PyIR, a Python wrapper for IgBLAST v1.9, with IMGT germline references. Reads were filtered out if the reads had weak V/J assignments (E-value above 1e-6), no CDR3, stop codons, out-of-frame junctions, or ambiguous translated residues. A V3J clonotype was defined by an identical inferred V gene, J gene, and CDR3 amino acid sequence. Percentage overlap between repertoires was computed as shared unique clonotypes divided by the size of the smaller repertoire. RTK rarefaction, the Chao1 estimator, and Recon v2.1 estimates of unobserved clonotypes were used to assess repertoire richness. For all TCRbeta clonotypes obtained by the gDNA method from a few donors, generation probabilities were computed with OLGA. TCRdb retrieved this table from immuneACCESS and kept in-frame rearrangements only. Not all clones are present; in checked studies, unresolved V genes account for under half, and no reason is known for the remainder. Clonal size and the V and J genes are those of that table, whereas D and trimming came from the DNA. For this sample there are roughly 2 million clones; 85% to 95% appear just once. Together, the top ten hold about 1.1% of the sample.

Results the study describes overall, beyond this receptor: Even with the large sequencing depth, rarefaction of the sorted-subset datasets indicated that sequencing was incomplete. Because the study included only a small number of donors, the genetic and exposure-history diversity represented was limited. Compared with non-shared clonotypes, the clonotypes found in all four sorted-subset donors had higher generation probabilities. Naive subsets generally had larger estimated clonotype richness than memory subsets. Sampling was limited to blood, and TCR repertoires in tissue likely differ from TCR repertoires in blood. Pairwise subsampling indicated that sequencing depth was expected to affect the degree of clonotype sharing among donors. About 5% of naive CD4, 3.5% of naive CD8, around 2.3% of memory CD4, and 0.4% of memory CD8 clonotypes were shared across four donors.

Regarding this clone: This receptor's antigen is unknown. Per-base quality was not reported, and no clone a single base away is much larger than it.

For the CD8 naive samples, CD45RO-negative cells were positively selected for CCR7, yielding a CD45RA+CCR7+ population from which TemRA cells were excluded. Healthy HIV-negative adults with no recently reported acute infections or vaccinations were included as donors. Only Caucasian adults living in Nashville, Tennessee, USA were represented among the donors. After blood collection by leukapheresis, PBMCs were isolated using Ficoll-Histopaque density gradient centrifugation and then cryopreserved in the vapor phase of liquid nitrogen. Analytical flow cytometry was used to check the purity and quantity of each magnetically sorted T cell population. Each sorted fraction had its genomic DNA isolated and then quantified by UV absorbance on a Nanodrop 2000c. The CDR3, cysteine through phenylalanine, is 11 amino acids long. Just the 33-base CDR3 DNA is kept, in frame starting at base 1. The germline V gene sets CDR1 to SGHDT and CDR2 to YYEEEE. V is shortened by 4 bases, J by 8 bases, and the region joining them spans 9 bases.

The specimen was naive CD8+ T cells sorted from blood. Sample cell subset or site, as interpreted from the label and publication: CD45RA+CCR7+. The origin of this receptor is a man younger than 35 in good health. The chain joins TRBV5-6 to TRBJ1-2; possibly the D gene is TRBD1, per 6 matching bases. In nucleotides, the sequence is TGTGCCAGCAGCAGTGACAGGGGCTACACCTTC. It translates as CASSSDRGYTF. Reference TRBV5-6 and TRBJ1-2 proteins supply the regions before and after the CDR3; the full variable domain is: DAGVTQSPTHLIKTRGQQVTLRCSPKSGHDTVSWYQQALGQGPQFIFQYYEEEERQRGNFPDRFSGHQFPNYSSELNVNALLLGDSALYLCASSSDRGYTFGSGTRLTVV.